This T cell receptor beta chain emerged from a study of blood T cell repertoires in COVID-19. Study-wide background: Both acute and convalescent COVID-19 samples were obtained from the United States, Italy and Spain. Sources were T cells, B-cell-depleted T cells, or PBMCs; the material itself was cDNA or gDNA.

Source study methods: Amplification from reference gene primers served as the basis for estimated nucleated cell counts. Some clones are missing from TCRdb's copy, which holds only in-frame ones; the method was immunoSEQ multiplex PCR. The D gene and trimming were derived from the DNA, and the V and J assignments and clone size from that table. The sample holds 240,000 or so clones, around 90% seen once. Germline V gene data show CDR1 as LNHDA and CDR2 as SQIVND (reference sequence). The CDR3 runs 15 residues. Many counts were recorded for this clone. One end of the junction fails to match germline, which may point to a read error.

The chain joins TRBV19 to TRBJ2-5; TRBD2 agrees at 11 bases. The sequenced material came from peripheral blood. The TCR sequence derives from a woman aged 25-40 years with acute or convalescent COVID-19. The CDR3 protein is CASNIRTSGQETQYF. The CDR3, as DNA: TGTGCCAGTAATATACGGACTAGCGGGCAAGAGACCCAGTACTTC. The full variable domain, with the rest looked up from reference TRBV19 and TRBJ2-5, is DGGITQSPKYLFRKEGQNVTLSCEQNLNHDAMYWYRQDPGQGLRLIYYSQIVNDFQKGDIAEGYSVSREKKESFPLTVTSAQKNPTAFYLCASNIRTSGQETQYFGPGTRLLVL.